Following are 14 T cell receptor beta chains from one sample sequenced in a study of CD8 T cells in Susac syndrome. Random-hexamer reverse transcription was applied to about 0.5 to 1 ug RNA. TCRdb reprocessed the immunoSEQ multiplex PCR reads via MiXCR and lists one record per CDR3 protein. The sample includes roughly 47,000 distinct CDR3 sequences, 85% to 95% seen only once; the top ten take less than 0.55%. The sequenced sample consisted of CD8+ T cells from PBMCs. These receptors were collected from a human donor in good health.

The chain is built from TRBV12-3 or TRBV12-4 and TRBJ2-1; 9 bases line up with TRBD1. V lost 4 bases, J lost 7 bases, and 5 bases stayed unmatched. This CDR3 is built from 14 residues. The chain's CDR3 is CASSSAGTGNEQFF. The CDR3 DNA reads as TGTGCCAGCAGTTCGGCGGGGACAGGGAATGAGCAGTTCTTC.

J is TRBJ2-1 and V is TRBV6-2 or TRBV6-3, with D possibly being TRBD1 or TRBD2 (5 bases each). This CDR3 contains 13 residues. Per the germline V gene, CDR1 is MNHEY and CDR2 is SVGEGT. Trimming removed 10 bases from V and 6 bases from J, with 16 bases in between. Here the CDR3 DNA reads TGTGCCACCGGGACCCTCATTTCCAATGAGCAGTTCTTC. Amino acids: CATGTLISNEQFF.

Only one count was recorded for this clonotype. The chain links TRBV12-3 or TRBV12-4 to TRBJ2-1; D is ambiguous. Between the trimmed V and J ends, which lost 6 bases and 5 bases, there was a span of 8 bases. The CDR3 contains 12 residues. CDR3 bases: TGTGCCAGCAGCCCGACGAACAATGAGCAGTTCTTC. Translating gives CASSPTNNEQFF.

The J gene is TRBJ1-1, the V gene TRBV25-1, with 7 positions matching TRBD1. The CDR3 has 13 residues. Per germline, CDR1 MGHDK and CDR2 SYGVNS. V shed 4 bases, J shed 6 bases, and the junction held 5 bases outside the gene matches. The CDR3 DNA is TGTGCCAGCAGTGGAGGGGGCCTGGCTGAAGCTTTCTTT. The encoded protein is CASSGGGLAEAFF.

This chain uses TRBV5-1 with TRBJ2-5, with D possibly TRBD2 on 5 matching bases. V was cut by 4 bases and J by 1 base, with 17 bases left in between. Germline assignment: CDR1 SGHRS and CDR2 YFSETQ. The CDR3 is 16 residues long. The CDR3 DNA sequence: TGCGCCAGCAGCACGAAGGAACTAGTGCTCCAAGAGACCCAGTACTTC. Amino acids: CASSTKELVLQETQYF.

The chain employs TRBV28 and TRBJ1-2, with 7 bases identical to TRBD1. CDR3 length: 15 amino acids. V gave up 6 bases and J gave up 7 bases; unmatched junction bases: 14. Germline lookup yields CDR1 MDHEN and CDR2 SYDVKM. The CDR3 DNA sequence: TGTGCCAGCAGATCTGGGAGGGGGCCTTCTTTTGGCTACACCTTC. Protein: CASRSGRGPSFGYTF.

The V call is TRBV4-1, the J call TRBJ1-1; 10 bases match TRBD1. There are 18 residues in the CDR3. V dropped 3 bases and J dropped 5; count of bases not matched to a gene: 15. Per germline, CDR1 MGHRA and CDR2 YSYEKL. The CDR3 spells CASSHPLRDRGFLTEAFF. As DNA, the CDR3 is TGCGCCAGCAGCCACCCTCTCCGGGACAGGGGTTTTTTGACTGAAGCTTTCTTT.

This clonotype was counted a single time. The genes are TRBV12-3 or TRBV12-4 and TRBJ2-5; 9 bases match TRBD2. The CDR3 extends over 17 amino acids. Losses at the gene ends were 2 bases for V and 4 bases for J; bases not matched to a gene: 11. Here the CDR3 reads CASSLRLGGRALETQYF. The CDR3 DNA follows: TGTGCCAGCAGTTTACGTCTGGGCGGGAGGGCCTTAGAGACCCAGTACTTC.

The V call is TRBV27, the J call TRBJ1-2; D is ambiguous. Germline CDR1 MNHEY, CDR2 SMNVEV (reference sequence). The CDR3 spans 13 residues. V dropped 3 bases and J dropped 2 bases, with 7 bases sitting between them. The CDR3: CASSFGSNYGYTF. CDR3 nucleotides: TGTGCCAGCAGTTTTGGGTCCAACTATGGCTACACCTTC.

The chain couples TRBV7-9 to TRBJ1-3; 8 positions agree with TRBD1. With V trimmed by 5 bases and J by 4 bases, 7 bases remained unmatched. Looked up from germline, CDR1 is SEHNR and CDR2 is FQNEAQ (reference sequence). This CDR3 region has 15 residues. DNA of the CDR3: TGTGCCAGCAGCCCGGGGACAGGATCGGGAAACACCATATATTTT. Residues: CASSPGTGSGNTIYF.

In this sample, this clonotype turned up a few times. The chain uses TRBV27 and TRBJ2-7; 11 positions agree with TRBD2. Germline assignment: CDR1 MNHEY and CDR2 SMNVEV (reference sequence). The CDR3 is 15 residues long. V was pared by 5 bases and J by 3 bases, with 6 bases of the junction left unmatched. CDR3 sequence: CASSPTGTSGYEQYF. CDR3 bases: TGTGCCAGCAGTCCAACCGGGACTAGCGGCTACGAGCAGTACTTC.

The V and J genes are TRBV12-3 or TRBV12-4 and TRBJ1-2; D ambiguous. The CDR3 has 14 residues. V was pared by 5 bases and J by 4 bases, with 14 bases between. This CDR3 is CASSNGVNSYGYTF. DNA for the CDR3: TGTGCCAGCAGTAACGGGGTTAACTCCTATGGCTACACCTTC.

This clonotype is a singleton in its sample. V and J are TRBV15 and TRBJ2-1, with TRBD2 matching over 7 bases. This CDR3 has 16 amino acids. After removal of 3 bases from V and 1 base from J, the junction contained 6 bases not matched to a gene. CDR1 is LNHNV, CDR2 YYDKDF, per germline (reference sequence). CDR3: CATSSFGGVSYNEQFF. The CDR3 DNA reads TGTGCCACCAGCAGTTTTGGGGGGGTGTCCTACAATGAGCAGTTCTTC.

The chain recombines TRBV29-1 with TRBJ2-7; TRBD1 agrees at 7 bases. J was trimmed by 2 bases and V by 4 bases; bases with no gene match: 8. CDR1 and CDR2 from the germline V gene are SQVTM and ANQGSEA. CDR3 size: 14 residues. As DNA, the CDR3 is TGCAGCGTTGTGTACCGGGACAGCCCCTACGAGCAGTACTTC. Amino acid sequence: CSVVYRDSPYEQYF.